The sequence of this T cell receptor beta chain was determined in a study of blood T cell repertoires in COVID-19. In the authors' workflow: The authors estimated nucleated cell counts from reference gene primer amplification. TCRdb keeps only in-frame clones here, not all; method: immunoSEQ multiplex PCR. D and trimming were read from the DNA, whereas the V and J calls and clone size are those reported in that table. The sample yields roughly 230,000 clones, roughly 80% seen once. This clone occurred once. The CDR3 consists of 14 residues. V lost 7 bases, J lost 8 bases, and 12 bases stayed unmatched. CDR1 MNHEY and CDR2 SVGAGI come from the germline V gene.

The receptor was isolated from a man aged 50 to 59 who had recovered from COVID-19. The V and J genes are TRBV6-5 and TRBJ1-2; 8 bases map to TRBD1. Sequencing was done on a sample of PBMCs or T cells enriched from blood (not recorded which). The CDR3 DNA follows: TGTGCCAGCATCTCACGACAGGGGACGTTCGGCTACACCTTC. It yields the protein CASISRQGTFGYTF.